The 12 T cell receptor beta chains in this list originate from one sample, sequenced in a study of T cells in Graves' hyperthyroidism and ophthalmopathy. It was RNA transcripts that yielded the amplified TCR beta CDR3 regions. Using the HTBI primer set, a first-round RT-PCR was run on the TCR CDR3. TCRdb re-called the multiplex PCR reads through MiXCR, storing one row per CDR3 protein. The sample holds a few hundred thousand distinct CDR3 sequences; about 45% are singletons and the top ten take about 8.3%. Sequenced input: peripheral blood or thyroid tissue (not recorded which). The receptors here all came from a woman in her late teens or twenties with Graves' hyperthyroidism.

This clonotype was counted at least ten times. V is TRBV4-1 and J is TRBJ2-5, with D tentatively TRBD2 (6 bases). From germline, CDR1 is MGHRA and CDR2 YSYEKL. This CDR3 region has 15 residues. Trimming took off 0 bases at V and 1 base at J, with 9 bases between the two ends. The CDR3 spells CASSQDGGLQETQYF. The CDR3 region has the DNA TGCGCCAGCAGCCAAGACGGGGGACTCCAAGAGACCCAGTACTTC.

This clonotype was counted a few times. This chain joins TRBV12-3 or TRBV12-4 and TRBJ1-4, with D possibly matching TRBD1 (6 bases). Trimming took 9 bases from V and 4 from J, leaving 12 bases between them. This CDR3 contains 13 residues. CDR3 residues: CASSGHHNEKLFF. The CDR3 DNA sequence: TGTGCCAGTTCGGGACACCATAATGAAAAACTGTTTTTT.

This sequence joins TRBV20-1 and TRBJ1-5; no reliable D call. The CDR3 is 13 residues long. CDR1 and CDR2 (germline): DFQATT, SNEGSKA (reference sequence). Deletions cut 3 bases from V and 14 bases from J, with 20 bases between. Written as DNA, the CDR3 is TGCAGTGCTAGGGGTAGCGGAGCTAAGGATGAGCATTTT. Its translation: CSARGSGAKDEHF.

The chain joins TRBV7-6 to TRBJ1-1; D remains unclear. V was pared by 8 bases and J by 1 base, with 8 bases between. This CDR3 spans 12 amino acids. CDR1 SGHVS and CDR2 FNYEAQ come from the germline V gene. CDR3 DNA sequence: TGTGCCAGCTTAGCGAAGAACACTGAAGCTTTCTTT. It codes for CASLAKNTEAFF.

This clonotype was counted a few times. The rearrangement uses TRBV7-2 and TRBJ2-2, with TRBD2 matching 10 bases. V lost 5 bases, J lost 4 bases, and 10 bases stayed unmatched. Per the germline V gene, CDR1 is SGHTA and CDR2 is FQGNSA. The CDR3 spans 17 residues. Written as DNA, the CDR3 is TGTGCCAGCAGCCCCGGGGAGGTAGCGGGAGGCACCGGGGAGCTGTTTTTT. Its translation: CASSPGEVAGGTGELFF.

The chain's CDR3 is CASSQRMAHLMNTEAFF. The CDR3 nucleotides are TGTGCCAGCAGCCAACGCATGGCGCACTTAATGAACACTGAAGCTTTCTTT. The chain combines TRBV11-2 with TRBJ1-1, with D unresolved. In germline, CDR1 is SGHAT, CDR2 FQNNGV. The CDR3 length is 17 residues. Deletions cut 5 bases from V and 0 bases from J, with 19 bases between.

This chain uses TRBV20-1 with TRBJ2-3; D call uncertain. The V gene's germline CDR1 is DFQATT and CDR2 SNEGSKA (reference sequence). The CDR3 is 15 residues long. V lost 0 bases, J lost 1 base, and 11 bases lay in between. This CDR3 reads CSAREQRRGTDTQYF. The DNA for the CDR3 is TGCAGTGCTAGAGAGCAGAGAAGGGGCACAGATACGCAGTATTTT.

This clonotype appeared many times. The rearrangement links TRBV20-1 to TRBJ2-5, with 10 bases identical to TRBD2. V lost 4 bases and J lost 5; bases outside the gene matches: 7. The CDR3 has 14 residues. Germline V gene sequence: CDR1 DFQATT, CDR2 SNEGSKA (reference sequence). Here the CDR3 reads CSATASGSRETQYF. CDR3 bases: TGCAGTGCTACGGCTAGCGGGAGTCGGGAGACCCAGTACTTC.

This clonotype appeared a few times. The chain employs TRBV4-1 and TRBJ1-5; TRBD1 matches at 9 bases. V shed 4 bases and J 6 bases; nucleotides not matched to a gene: 10. The germline CDR1 and CDR2 sequences are MGHRA and YSYEKL. This CDR3 has 16 amino acids. The CDR3: CASSLDRDRVGQPQHF. The CDR3, as DNA: TGCGCCAGCAGCCTAGATCGGGACAGGGTGGGTCAGCCCCAGCATTTT.

The gene calls are TRBV2 and TRBJ2-5; 10 positions match TRBD1. The CDR3 contains 14 residues. From germline, CDR1 is SNHLY and CDR2 FYNNEI. V lost 6 bases, J lost 5 bases, and 6 bases stayed unmatched. The chain's CDR3 is CASRRDRGGETQYF. CDR3 nucleotides: TGTGCCAGCAGGAGGGACAGGGGCGGGGAGACCCAGTACTTC.

This clonotype occurred many times. This sequence joins TRBV20-1 and TRBJ2-2; D ambiguous. The CDR3 length is 15 residues. The V and J ends lost 0 bases and 0 bases respectively, with 8 bases between them. CDR1 and CDR2 from the germline V gene are DFQATT and SNEGSKA (reference sequence). The CDR3 is CSAREGAANTGELFF. The CDR3 DNA sequence: TGCAGTGCTAGAGAGGGCGCGGCGAACACCGGGGAGCTGTTTTTT.

The chain combines TRBV15 with TRBJ1-2, with D maybe TRBD1 (6 bases). Germline-derived CDR1 and CDR2 are LNHNV and YYDKDF (reference sequence). The CDR3 runs to 15 residues. V dropped 0 bases and J dropped 4 bases, with 12 bases sitting between them. CDR3 sequence: CATSRDLTGRYGYTF. CDR3 nucleotides: TGTGCCACCAGCAGAGATTTAACAGGGCGCTATGGCTACACCTTC.